The next 29 T cell receptor beta chains were all read from a single sample in a study of shared clonotypes between healthy human individuals. Libraries were prepared by immunoSEQ multiplex PCR; TCRdb keeps only in-frame clonotypes and omits some of them. Among a few hundred thousand clones listed, roughly 79% were seen once. Sequencing used PBMCs. These receptors were obtained from a woman in her thirties or forties in good health. Some clones in this sample may be carry-over from other donors' samples.

The J gene is TRBJ2-1, the V gene TRBV18, with TRBD2 matching over 12 bases. The ends lost 6 bases at V and 8 bases at J; junction bases unmatched: 11. Germline loops: CDR1 KGHSH, CDR2 LQKENI. CDR3 length: 16 amino acids. CDR3 loop: CASSKRLAGDFDEQFF. The CDR3 DNA is TGTGCCAGCTCGAAACGACTAGCGGGAGATTTTGATGAGCAGTTCTTC.

About this clone itself: A read error is the likely source, as a far larger clone sits one nucleotide away. This sample also contains other DNA sequences that code for the same CDR3. The chain combines TRBV4-2 with TRBJ2-6, with D hard to call. Germline lookup yields CDR1 LGHNA and CDR2 YNFKEQ. CDR3 length: 15 residues. V lost 0 bases, J lost 4 bases, and 7 bases lay in between. The CDR3 loop reads CASSQEGSGANVLTF. DNA of the CDR3: TGTGCCAGCAGCCAAGAGGGGTCCGGGGCCAACGTCCTGACTTTC.

The rearrangement uses TRBV4-3 and TRBJ2-7, with a tentative D call TRBD1 (5 bases). The V gene lost 1 base and the J gene lost 0 bases, with 10 bases spanning the gap. The CDR3 spans 15 residues. Germline V gives CDR1 LGHNA, CDR2 YSLEER. This CDR3 is CASSQGPTGSYEQYF. DNA for the CDR3: TGCGCCAGCAGCCAAGGCCCCACAGGCTCCTACGAGCAGTACTTC.

The CDR3 region is CASSPLGLAGLTYEQYF. The CDR3 bases are TGTGCCAGCAGCCCTTTAGGCCTAGCGGGCCTTACCTACGAGCAGTACTTC. This chain joins TRBV11-3 and TRBJ2-7; 8 nucleotides match TRBD2. This CDR3 contains 17 residues. V shed 5 bases, J shed 2 bases, and the junction held 14 bases outside the gene matches. The germline CDR1 and CDR2 sequences are SGHNT and YENEEA.

This clone was observed a handful of times. The rearrangement links TRBV28 to TRBJ1-1; D is uncertain. CDR1 MDHEN and CDR2 SYDVKM come from the germline V gene. Deletions cut 1 base from V and 5 bases from J, with 8 bases between. The length of the CDR3 is 13 residues. For the CDR3, the DNA is TGTGCCAGCAGTTTATTCCGGGTAACTGAAGCTTTCTTT. The encoded protein is CASSLFRVTEAFF.

The chain links TRBV30 to TRBJ2-1; tentatively, D is TRBD1 (5 bases). Germline V gives CDR1 GTSNPN, CDR2 SVGIG (reference sequence). Trimming removed 4 bases at V and 6 bases at J, with 16 bases between. This CDR3 is built from 14 residues. The CDR3 DNA reads as TGTGCCTGGATGCCCAGGGTACGAGTCAATGAGCAGTTCTTC. Its translation is CAWMPRVRVNEQFF.

This clone was picked up a small number of times. V gene TRBV11-2 combines with J gene TRBJ1-1; 10 bases are a match to TRBD1. V shed 3 bases, J shed 5 bases, and the junction held 15 bases outside the gene matches. The V gene's germline CDR1 is SGHAT and CDR2 FQNNGV. The CDR3 spans 18 residues. The CDR3 nucleotides read TGTGCCAGCAGCTTCCATCGGGTGACAGGGGGCTATATAACTGAAGCTTTCTTT. Its protein is CASSFHRVTGGYITEAFF.

CDR3 nucleotide sequence: TGTGCCAGCAGCTTAAGACCCCGAAGCTCTGGGGCCAACGTCCTGACTTTC. Translation: CASSLRPRSSGANVLTF. The chain employs TRBV7-3 and TRBJ2-6; no reliable D call. There are 17 residues in the CDR3. Germline V gene data show CDR1 as SGHTA and CDR2 as FQGTGA. V shed 1 base and J shed 0 bases, with 10 bases lying between them.

This CDR3 reads CASRSLFSPDTQYF. In DNA form, the CDR3 reads TGTGCCAGCCGGTCGTTGTTTAGCCCCGATACGCAGTATTTT. The chain recombines TRBV4-2 with TRBJ2-3; D gene ambiguous. V shed 8 bases and J shed 6 bases, with 18 bases lying between them. The CDR3 is 14 residues long. Germline V gives CDR1 LGHNA, CDR2 YNFKEQ.

Comments on this clone: This likely stems from a read error, as it lies one base from a far larger clone. The chain has TRBV11-1 and TRBJ1-2; 7 bases match TRBD1. The CDR3 consists of 13 residues. Trimming cost V 5 bases and J 2 bases; bases outside gene matches: 2. The germline gives CDR1 SGHAT, CDR2 FQDESV (reference sequence). In DNA, the CDR3 is TGTGCCAGCAGCCAGACAGGGAACTATGGCTACACCTTC. Translation: CASSQTGNYGYTF.

The table lists this clone with a count of one. This sequence joins TRBV6-4 and TRBJ2-3; D is unresolved. The V gene lost 0 bases and the J gene lost 0 bases, with 7 bases spanning the gap. The germline V gene has CDR1 MRHNA and CDR2 SNTAGT. The CDR3 is made up of 15 amino acids. CDR3 coding DNA: TGTGCCAGCAGTGACTCGCAAGAGAGCACAGATACGCAGTATTTT. Translating it yields CASSDSQESTDTQYF.

This chain joins TRBV30 and TRBJ1-2; 7 positions agree with TRBD1. J gave up 2 bases and V 7 bases, and 7 bases lay outside the gene matches. Germline assignment: CDR1 GTSNPN and CDR2 SVGIG (reference sequence). This CDR3 has 13 amino acids. CDR3 sequence reads: CAYRGPSNYGYTF. Here the CDR3 DNA reads TGTGCCTACAGGGGCCCATCCAACTATGGCTACACCTTC.

The chain couples TRBV7-9 to TRBJ2-5, with 7 bases aligning to TRBD1. The J call may be faulty, since TRBJ2-7 better matches the DNA end. CDR3 length: 12 amino acids. CDR1 is SEHNR and CDR2 is FQNEAQ in the germline V gene (reference sequence). The CDR3 region is CAIPTGRGEQYF. In DNA form, the CDR3 reads TGTGCCATCCCGACAGGGAGAGGCGAGCAGTACTTC.

In regard to this clone: The same CDR3 can be traced to other DNA sequences in this sample. V is TRBV11-3 and J is TRBJ2-1; no clear D. V was cut by 0 bases and J by 4 bases, with 7 bases left in between. The germline V gene encodes CDR1 SGHNT and CDR2 YENEEA. The CDR3 runs 14 residues. This chain's CDR3 is CASSLDRSYNEQFF. In nucleotides, the CDR3 is TGTGCCAGCAGCTTAGACAGGTCTTACAATGAGCAGTTCTTC. Looking up the rest from reference TRBV11-3 and TRBJ2-1 gives the full variable domain: EAGVVQSPRYKIIEKKQPVAFWCNPISGHNTLYWYLQNLGQGPELLIRYENEEAVDDSQLPKDRFSAERLKGVDSTLKIQPAELGDSAVYLCASSLDRSYNEQFFGPGTRLTVL.

This clone showed up just a few times. The chain employs TRBV10-1 and TRBJ1-1; the match to TRBD1 covers 7 bases. V dropped 10 bases and J dropped 3; count of bases not matched to a gene: 8. Germline values: CDR1 WNHNN, CDR2 SYGVQD (reference sequence). CDR3 length equals 13 residues. As DNA, the CDR3 is TGCGCCACCCAGACAGGGAGGGACACTGAAGCTTTCTTT. As protein: CATQTGRDTEAFF.

This clone was detected only once. V usage is TRBV7-9 and J usage is TRBJ2-3; 12 bases match TRBD2. The CDR3 has 18 amino acids. Losses at the gene ends were 2 bases for V and 1 base for J; bases not matched to a gene: 7. CDR1 is SEHNR and CDR2 is FQNEAQ in the germline V gene (reference sequence). In DNA, the CDR3 is TGTGCCAGCAGCTTAACGGCTAGCGGGAGGGCCGGCACAGATACGCAGTATTTT. Its protein product is CASSLTASGRAGTDTQYF.

This chain joins TRBV9 and TRBJ2-2, with TRBD2 identical over 7 bases. Germline V gene data show CDR1 as SGDLS and CDR2 as YYNGEE. Trimming took 0 bases from V and 4 from J; bases not matched to a gene: 9. The length of the CDR3 is 17 residues. Here the CDR3 DNA reads TGTGCCAGCAGCGTAGCTACTGGGGGAGGGTTCACCGGGGAGCTGTTTTTT. As protein: CASSVATGGGFTGELFF. The variable domain in full, with the rest retrieved from reference TRBV9 and TRBJ2-2, is DSGVTQTPKHLITATGQRVTLRCSPRSGDLSVYWYQQSLDQGLQFLIQYYNGEERAKGNILERFSAQQFPDLHSELNLSSLELGDSALYFCASSVATGGGFTGELFFGEGSRLTVL.

The chain is built from TRBV19 and TRBJ2-7; tentative D call: TRBD2 (5 bases). CDR3 size: 12 residues. Trimming took 7 bases from V and 5 from J, leaving 12 bases between them. Germline-derived CDR1 and CDR2 are LNHDA and SQIVND (reference sequence). The DNA of the CDR3 is TGTGCCAGTATGGGAGATCTGGACGAGCAGTACTTC. It encodes CASMGDLDEQYF.

V is TRBV7-9 and J is TRBJ1-1, with TRBD1 matching 10 bases. CDR3 length equals 15 residues. Germline V gene lookup returns CDR1 SEHNR and CDR2 FQNEAQ (reference sequence). V lost 3 bases to trimming and J lost 5 bases; unmatched junction nucleotides: 6. CDR3 nucleotides: TGTGCCAGCAGCTTCCTCGGACAGGGGGAAACTGAAGCTTTCTTT. This sequence encodes CASSFLGQGETEAFF.

V is TRBV28 and J is TRBJ2-7; D is perhaps TRBD1 (5 bases). The CDR3 totals 14 residues. V was shortened by 1 base and J by 3 bases, with 10 bases between the two germline ends. CDR1 and CDR2 (germline): MDHEN, SYDVKM. The CDR3, as DNA: TGTGCCAGCAGTTTATCAGGGTTTTTCTACGAGCAGTACTTC. This encodes CASSLSGFFYEQYF.

The chain has TRBV6-6 and TRBJ2-7; D may be TRBD1 (6 bases). The V end lost 1 base, the J end lost 3 bases, and 10 bases lay between the germline ends. The length of the CDR3 is 14 residues. Per the germline V gene, CDR1 is MNHNY and CDR2 is SVGAGI (reference sequence). The CDR3 nucleotides read TGTGCCAGCAGTTACTTCTCGGACAGCTACGAGCAGTACTTC. Translation gives CASSYFSDSYEQYF.

The chain links TRBV29-1 to TRBJ2-1; 10 bases line up with TRBD1. The CDR3 has 14 amino acids. Germline assignment: CDR1 SQVTM and CDR2 ANQGSEA. With 6 bases clipped from V and 1 base from J, the junction kept 3 bases outside the gene matches. This CDR3 reads CSVSGQGSYNEQFF. CDR3 DNA: TGCAGCGTATCGGGACAGGGGTCCTACAATGAGCAGTTCTTC.

This clone was counted only a few times. The same CDR3 also results from other DNA sequences found in this sample. CDR3 sequence: CASSPRGDTEAFF. The CDR3 DNA follows: TGTGCCAGCTCACCGCGGGGGGACACTGAAGCTTTCTTT. J is TRBJ1-1 and V is TRBV18, with D maybe TRBD1 (5 bases). Per germline, CDR1 KGHSH and CDR2 LQKENI. V was clipped by 3 bases and J by 3 bases, with 8 bases between them. This CDR3 has 13 residues.

CDR3: CASSDGTSGETQYF. DNA for the CDR3: TGCGCCAGCAGCGACGGGACTTCTGGGGAGACCCAGTACTTC. The V and J genes are TRBV5-1 and TRBJ2-5; D might be TRBD2 (6 bases). This CDR3 region has 14 residues. V lost 4 bases and J lost 5, with 15 bases in between. CDR1 is SGHRS and CDR2 is YFSETQ in the germline V gene.

The chain carries TRBV5-1 and TRBJ2-5, with TRBD2 matching 12 bases. Germline CDR1 SGHRS, CDR2 YFSETQ. V lost 2 bases, J lost 0 bases, and 5 bases stayed unmatched. The CDR3 covers 17 residues. CDR3: CASSFGLAGTNQETQYF. In nucleotides, the CDR3 is TGCGCCAGCAGCTTTGGACTAGCGGGGACCAACCAAGAGACCCAGTACTTC.

The chain carries TRBV7-3 and TRBJ2-2, with D maybe TRBD1 (6 bases). V dropped 2 bases and J dropped 3 bases, with 10 bases sitting between them. CDR3 size: 15 residues. Germline V lookup: CDR1 SGHTA, CDR2 FQGTGA. The CDR3 coding sequence is TGTGCCAGCAGCTTATCAGGGGCCGACACCGGGGAGCTGTTTTTT. This encodes CASSLSGADTGELFF.

This chain uses TRBV7-2 with TRBJ2-3; D ambiguous. V was clipped by 1 base and J by 2 bases, with 7 bases between them. CDR1 is SGHTA and CDR2 is FQGNSA in the germline V gene. CDR3 size: 14 residues. For the CDR3, the DNA is TGTGCCAGCAGCTTAGTGCCTGACACAGATACGCAGTATTTT. Its translation is CASSLVPDTDTQYF.

The chain links TRBV28 to TRBJ1-2; D is undetermined. The CDR3 sequence is 12 residues long. The germline CDR1 and CDR2 sequences are MDHEN and SYDVKM. V was trimmed by 7 bases and J by 4 bases, leaving 10 bases between them. The CDR3, as DNA: TGTGCCAGCAACCCCCAAGGCTATGGCTACACCTTC. This translates into CASNPQGYGYTF.

The chain has TRBV7-6 and TRBJ2-5; perhaps TRBD1 as D (5 bases). This CDR3 comprises 12 residues. V dropped 5 bases and J dropped 5 bases, with 9 bases sitting between them. Germline assignment: CDR1 SGHVS and CDR2 FNYEAQ. The CDR3 sequence is CASSRPGETQYF. CDR3 sequence (DNA): TGTGCCAGCAGCCGCCCAGGGGAGACCCAGTACTTC.